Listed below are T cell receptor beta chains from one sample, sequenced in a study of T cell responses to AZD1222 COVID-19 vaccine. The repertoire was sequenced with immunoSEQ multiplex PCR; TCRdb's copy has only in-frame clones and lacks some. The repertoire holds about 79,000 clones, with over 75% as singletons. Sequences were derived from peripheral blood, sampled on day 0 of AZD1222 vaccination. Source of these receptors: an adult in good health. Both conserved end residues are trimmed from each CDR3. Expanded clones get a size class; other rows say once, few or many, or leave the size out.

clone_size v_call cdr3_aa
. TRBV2 ASRQGPEAF
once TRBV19 ASSPSGRAGSYNEQF
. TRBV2 ASTSGQMNTEAF
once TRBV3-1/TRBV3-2 ASSRATLKETQY
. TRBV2 ASSEVAVSNQPQH
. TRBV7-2 ASSPQGTDTQY
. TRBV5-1 ASSGGTGGARELF
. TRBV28 ASSMGQGSQPQH
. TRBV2 ASSPRDYGYT
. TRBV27 ASSRTGAYNEQF
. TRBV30 AWNGAGNEQF
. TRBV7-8 ASSSTVQGGNQPQH
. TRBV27 ASSLKDRDGTQY
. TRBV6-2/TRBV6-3 ASSRTGHNAYEQY
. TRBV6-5 ASRVGVSNTEAF
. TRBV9 ASSVAGGLAGGLWETQY
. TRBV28 ASSFSGQYNSPLH
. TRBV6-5 ASSLTGGGEKLF
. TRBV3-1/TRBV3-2 ASSQKSSGADEQF
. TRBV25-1 ASSPRTGRNEKLF
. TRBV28 ASSLSPTGVQPQH
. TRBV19 ARPGGGVNEKLF
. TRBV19 ASSGRSRGANEKLF
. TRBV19 ASGTGYGYT
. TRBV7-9 ASSLATRDSPLH
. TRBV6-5 ASSYSSSPNTQY
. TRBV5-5 ASTTQVVPGGDLSIGYT
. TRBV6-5 ASARDRRAYEQY
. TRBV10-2 ATSTSEYNEQF
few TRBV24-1 ATSDSSGRADEQF
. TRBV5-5 ASSSTTSALTYEQY
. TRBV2 ASSEGPGIAGRRGEQF
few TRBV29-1 SVSDRGPNTGELF
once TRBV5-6 ASSLVGAGGVEAF
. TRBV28 ASRGQPSNQPQH
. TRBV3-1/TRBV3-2 ASSPSDRTNSPLH
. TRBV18 ASSPGQGEGKPQH
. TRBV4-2 ASSQELASSYNEQF
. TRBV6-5 ASSLGQQRY
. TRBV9 ASNGAGPGDTGELF
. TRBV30 AWSVMLHGEAF
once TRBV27 ASSSLAGGTYEQY
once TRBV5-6 ASSWDREGYT
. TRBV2 ASSLDTDYEQY
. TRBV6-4 ASSRQGNNSPLH
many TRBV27 ASSPHLMNTEAF
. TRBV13 ASSSRPLGTDTQY
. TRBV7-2 ASSSFGLASRGTQY
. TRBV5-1 ASSFRVGGNTIY
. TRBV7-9 ASSLDTREETQY
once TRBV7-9 ASSLKPGQDKREQF